Listed below are T cell receptor beta chains from one sample, sequenced in a study of blood T cell repertoires in COVID-19. Assay: immunoSEQ multiplex PCR; the TCRdb copy retains only in-frame clones and omits some. The sample lists approximately 450,000 clones, about 85% occurring once. Material: PBMCs or T cells enriched from blood (not recorded which). These receptors were taken from a woman younger than 35 with acute COVID-19. CDR3s include the opening cysteine and the closing phenylalanine or tryptophan. A D gene is named only where the DNA matches it firmly. Only part of the rows carry a size: once, few, many, or a class if the clone is expanded.

j_call v_call d_call clone_size cdr3_aa cdr3_nt
TRBJ1-2 TRBV11-1 NA NA CASRQPGETGYTF TGTGCCAGCAGACAACCTGGGGAGACTGGCTACACCTTC
TRBJ2-5 TRBV29-1 NA once CSVVGSWETQYF TGCAGCGTTGTCGGGAGCTGGGAGACCCAGTACTTC
TRBJ2-3 TRBV4-1 TRBD2 NA CASSPRAGGKSTDTQYF TGCGCCAGCAGCCCAAGAGCGGGGGGGAAGTCCACAGATACGCAGTATTTT
TRBJ2-5 TRBV30 TRBD2 NA CAWSEGLAGVWETQYF TGTGCCTGGAGTGAGGGACTAGCGGGAGTATGGGAGACCCAGTACTTC
TRBJ1-4 TRBV29-1 NA NA CSVEYGQVKLFF TGCAGCGTTGAATATGGGCAGGTAAAACTGTTTTTT
TRBJ2-1 TRBV5-1 TRBD2 NA CASSSGGREQFF TGCGCCAGCAGCTCGGGGGGACGGGAGCAGTTCTTC
TRBJ2-7 TRBV2 NA NA CASSRGSSPYEQYF TGTGCCAGCAGTCGGGGTTCCTCTCCCTACGAGCAGTACTTC
TRBJ2-7 TRBV7-8 TRBD2 NA CASSWGLAGGYEQYF TGTGCCAGCAGCTGGGGACTAGCGGGAGGGTACGAGCAGTACTTC
TRBJ2-1 TRBV18 NA NA CASSPRGNPTDERNEQFF TGTGCCAGCTCACCGCGCGGGAATCCCACAGACGAAAGGAATGAGCAGTTCTTC
TRBJ2-5 TRBV7-2 NA NA CASSLLPGQETQYF TGTGCCAGCAGCTTATTACCGGGTCAAGAGACCCAGTACTTC
TRBJ1-2 TRBV12-3/TRBV12-4 NA NA CASTRQLLEGYTF TGTGCCAGCACCCGACAGTTACTGGAAGGCTACACCTTC
TRBJ2-1 TRBV10-3 TRBD2 NA CAILGTSGGMNEQFF TGTGCCATTTTAGGGACTAGCGGGGGTATGAATGAGCAGTTCTTC
TRBJ1-5 TRBV7-2 NA NA CASSLSNNQPQHF TGTGCCAGCAGCTTATCCAACAATCAGCCCCAGCATTTT
TRBJ1-1 TRBV2 TRBD1 NA CATTGTANTEAFF TGTGCCACCACGGGGACAGCCAACACTGAAGCTTTCTTT
TRBJ1-2 TRBV5-1 TRBD1 once CASSPSWTGNGYTF TGCGCCAGCAGCCCGAGCTGGACAGGGAATGGCTACACCTTC
TRBJ2-1 TRBV2 NA NA CASCSGRGSYNEQFF TGTGCCTCCTGTAGTGGAAGAGGTAGCTACAATGAGCAGTTCTTC
TRBJ2-7 TRBV7-2 TRBD1 NA CASSPGTGGAYEQYF TGTGCCAGCAGCCCCGGGACAGGGGGGGCCTACGAGCAGTACTTC
TRBJ1-4 TRBV7-2 NA NA CASSLAAGANEKLFF TGTGCCAGCAGCTTAGCCGCAGGGGCTAATGAAAAACTGTTTTTT
TRBJ2-7 TRBV5-1 TRBD2 few CASSLDRLAATYEQYF TGCGCCAGCAGCTTGGATCGGCTAGCGGCCACCTACGAGCAGTACTTC
TRBJ2-3 TRBV7-2 TRBD2 NA CASSLGNRLAGGQDTQYF TGTGCCAGCAGCCTGGGGAATCGTCTAGCGGGAGGACAAGATACGCAGTATTTT
TRBJ2-7 TRBV27 NA NA CASSDGTPTYEQYF TGTGCCAGCAGTGACGGGACTCCTACCTACGAGCAGTACTTC
TRBJ1-5 TRBV19 NA NA CASSSDPQVGNQPQHF TGTGCCAGTAGTTCCGACCCGCAGGTTGGCAATCAGCCCCAGCATTTT
TRBJ1-6 TRBV18 NA NA CASSQADRNNSPLHF TGTGCCAGCTCACAGGCAGACAGGAATAATTCACCCCTCCACTTT
TRBJ2-7 TRBV3-1/TRBV3-2 TRBD1 NA CASSLRQGSEQYF TGTGCCAGCAGCCTCCGACAGGGGAGCGAGCAGTACTTC
TRBJ1-2 TRBV6-5 NA NA CASSYSRGYGYTF TGTGCCAGCAGTTACTCTAGAGGTTATGGCTACACCTTC
TRBJ2-4 TRBV5-1 TRBD2 NA CASSLGSAGGENIQYF TGCGCCAGCAGCTTGGGATCAGCGGGGGGAGAAAACATTCAGTACTTC
TRBJ1-4 TRBV5-1 TRBD1 NA CASSPGQGAPTNEKLFF TGCGCCAGCAGCCCCGGACAGGGGGCCCCAACTAATGAAAAACTGTTTTTT
TRBJ2-5 TRBV28 NA NA CASSLETSETQYF TGTGCCAGCAGTTTAGAAACTAGCGAGACCCAGTACTTC
TRBJ1-2 TRBV5-8 NA NA CASSLTGPGYGYTF TGTGCCAGCAGCTTAACCGGCCCAGGGTATGGCTACACCTTC
TRBJ1-2 TRBV28 TRBD1 NA CASSPGQGRGGYTF TGTGCCAGCAGTCCCGGACAGGGAAGGGGTGGCTACACCTTC
TRBJ1-1 TRBV4-1 NA once CASSQAGALGTEAFF TGCGCCAGCAGCCAAGCTGGAGCCTTGGGCACTGAAGCTTTCTTT
TRBJ2-1 TRBV3-1/TRBV3-2 TRBD2 NA CASSQDWTSGSPYNEQFF TGTGCCAGCAGCCAAGATTGGACTAGCGGGAGTCCCTACAATGAGCAGTTCTTC
TRBJ1-2 TRBV7-9 TRBD1 NA CASSQGDYGYTF TGTGCCAGCAGTCAGGGGGACTATGGCTACACCTTC
TRBJ1-3 TRBV4-3 NA NA CASSQDHRARGNTIYF TGCGCCAGCAGCCAAGATCACAGGGCGAGGGGAAACACCATATATTTT
TRBJ2-7 TRBV11-2 TRBD1 NA CASSGIDGQGAYEQYF TGTGCCAGCAGCGGGATAGACGGACAGGGGGCTTACGAGCAGTACTTC
TRBJ2-2 TRBV27 NA NA CASSLTGSTGELFF TGTGCCAGCAGTTTAACCGGTAGCACCGGGGAGCTGTTTTTT
TRBJ2-1 TRBV9 NA NA CASSVGSNNEQFF TGTGCCAGCAGCGTAGGGTCTAACAATGAGCAGTTCTTC
TRBJ1-1 TRBV20-1 NA few CSASFPGQNTEAFF TGCAGTGCTAGTTTTCCGGGACAGAACACTGAAGCTTTCTTT
TRBJ2-1 TRBV10-3 NA NA CAISADSSYNEQFF TGTGCCATCAGTGCTGACAGCTCCTACAATGAGCAGTTCTTC
TRBJ1-4 TRBV7-6 NA NA CASSLTGGPGGEKLFF TGTGCCAGCAGCTTAACGGGAGGGCCCGGTGGTGAAAAACTGTTTTTT
TRBJ2-2 TRBV9 TRBD2 NA CASSVGAGGPQTGELFF TGTGCCAGCAGCGTCGGAGCGGGGGGGCCCCAAACCGGGGAGCTGTTTTTT
TRBJ1-5 TRBV27 NA NA CASSPLGQHNQPQHF TGTGCCAGCAGTCCATTAGGACAGCACAATCAGCCCCAGCATTTT
TRBJ2-5 TRBV6-1 NA NA CASSENLGAPETQYF TGTGCCAGCAGTGAAAATTTGGGGGCGCCAGAGACCCAGTACTTC
TRBJ1-3 TRBV7-9 NA NA CASSLLAPDSNTIYF TGTGCCAGCAGCTTATTGGCACCCGACTCAAACACCATATATTTT
TRBJ1-1 TRBV12-5 NA NA CASGSGQGNTEAFF NA
TRBJ2-5 TRBV7-3 NA NA CASSQDLGTQYF TGTGCCAGCAGCCAAGATCTAGGGACCCAGTACTTC
TRBJ1-2 TRBV5-8 NA NA CASSTLGRSNYGYTF TGTGCCAGCAGCACACTGGGGAGGTCTAACTATGGCTACACCTTC
TRBJ2-7 TRBV9 NA NA CASSYRQSPYYEQYF TGTGCCAGCAGTTACAGACAGTCCCCCTATTACGAGCAGTACTTC